This is a list of T cell receptor beta chains from one sample in a study of vaccination and CD4 T cells after COVID-19. TCRdb used MiXCR to reprocess the PCR reads, holding one entry per CDR3 protein. The sample includes approximately 36,000 distinct CDR3 sequences, 35% to 40% of them seen just once. The specimen comprised CD4+ T cells from blood, sampled about 7 months after SARS-CoV-2 vaccination. The receptors stem from a human donor who had recovered from COVID-19. Each CDR3 is given with its conserved first and last residue. D genes are given only for firm matches. Part of the rows lack a size; the others show once, few, many or a class for expanded clones.

V gene: TRBV12-3/TRBV12-4; J gene: TRBJ2-7; D gene: .; clone size: .; CDR3 DNA: TGTGCCAGCAGTTTAGTGGGGCGCCCCTACGAGCAGTACTTC; CDR3 protein: CASSLVGRPYEQYF
V gene: TRBV4-2; J gene: TRBJ2-1; D gene: TRBD1; clone size: .; CDR3 DNA: TGTGCCAGCAGCCAAGGCTGGACAGGGGGCTACAATGAGCAGTTCTTC; CDR3 protein: CASSQGWTGGYNEQFF
V gene: TRBV6-7; J gene: TRBJ2-1; D gene: .; clone size: .; CDR3 DNA: TGTGCCAGCAGTTACTCGAGACTTTCGAATGAGCAGTTCTTC; CDR3 protein: CASSYSRLSNEQFF
V gene: TRBV11-2; J gene: TRBJ1-5; D gene: .; clone size: .; CDR3 DNA: TGTGCCAGCAGCTTAGATAGGGGAGGGGGTCAGCCCCAGCATTTT; CDR3 protein: CASSLDRGGGQPQHF
V gene: TRBV7-2; J gene: TRBJ2-7; D gene: .; clone size: .; CDR3 DNA: TGTGCCAGCAGCTTTCTTGCGGGGCCGTTCTACGAGCAGTACTTC; CDR3 protein: CASSFLAGPFYEQYF
V gene: TRBV20-1; J gene: TRBJ2-5; D gene: TRBD2; clone size: few; CDR3 DNA: TGCAGTGCTCCACGACTAGCGGGAGGAGTAAAGACCCAGTACTTC; CDR3 protein: CSAPRLAGGVKTQYF
V gene: TRBV7-9; J gene: TRBJ2-1; D gene: .; clone size: few; CDR3 DNA: TGTGCCAGCAGCTTAGGACACTACAATGAGCAGTTCTTC; CDR3 protein: CASSLGHYNEQFF
V gene: TRBV27; J gene: TRBJ2-5; D gene: .; clone size: .; CDR3 DNA: TGTGCCAGCAGTTTAAGGGGGCGGGGAACCCTCCAAGAGACCCAGTACTTC; CDR3 protein: CASSLRGRGTLQETQYF
V gene: TRBV6-5; J gene: TRBJ2-7; D gene: .; clone size: few; CDR3 DNA: TGTGCCAGCAGTTCCGACCCTAGAAACGAGCAGTACTTC; CDR3 protein: CASSSDPRNEQYF
V gene: TRBV9; J gene: TRBJ2-5; D gene: TRBD1; clone size: .; CDR3 DNA: TGTGCCAGCAGCGTACGACAGGGTGGGGCCCAAGAGACCCAGTACTTC; CDR3 protein: CASSVRQGGAQETQYF
V gene: TRBV20-1; J gene: TRBJ2-3; D gene: TRBD2; clone size: .; CDR3 DNA: TGCAGTGCTAGTTTGACGGGACTAGCTATGGATACGCAGTATTTT; CDR3 protein: CSASLTGLAMDTQYF
V gene: TRBV20-1; J gene: TRBJ2-5; D gene: .; clone size: .; CDR3 DNA: TGCAGTGCCCGCGGCGGTTTTCCTAAACTTCAAGAGACCCAGTACTTC; CDR3 protein: CSARGGFPKLQETQYF
V gene: TRBV4-1; J gene: TRBJ1-5; D gene: TRBD1; clone size: .; CDR3 DNA: TGCGCCAGCAGCCAAGTGGGGACAGGGACTTTCGGCAATCAGCCCCAGCATTTT; CDR3 protein: CASSQVGTGTFGNQPQHF
V gene: TRBV6-2/TRBV6-3; J gene: TRBJ2-3; D gene: .; clone size: .; CDR3 DNA: TGTGCCAGCAGAGAAAGCGGAGCTAGCACAGATACGCAGTATTTT; CDR3 protein: CASRESGASTDTQYF
V gene: TRBV24-1; J gene: TRBJ2-2; D gene: TRBD1; clone size: .; CDR3 DNA: TGTGCCACCCGTGACTGGGGACAGGGCACGGGCGGGGAGCTGTTTTTT; CDR3 protein: CATRDWGQGTGGELFF
V gene: TRBV7-2; J gene: TRBJ2-3; D gene: .; clone size: once; CDR3 DNA: TGTGCCAGCACCACCTCACACGGGGGCTTCCTGGGCACAGATACGCAGTATTTT; CDR3 protein: CASTTSHGGFLGTDTQYF
V gene: TRBV7-9; J gene: TRBJ2-3; D gene: .; clone size: .; CDR3 DNA: TGTGCCAGCAACAGGGCAGAAGATACGCAGTATTTT; CDR3 protein: CASNRAEDTQYF
V gene: TRBV28; J gene: TRBJ2-3; D gene: .; clone size: .; CDR3 DNA: TGTGCCAGCAGTACCCTGACAGATACGCAGTATTTT; CDR3 protein: CASSTLTDTQYF
V gene: TRBV28; J gene: TRBJ2-3; D gene: TRBD2; clone size: few; CDR3 DNA: TGTGCCAGCAGAATGCGAAGGCTAGCGGGAGCCACCAGAACGCAGTATTTT; CDR3 protein: CASRMRRLAGATRTQYF
V gene: TRBV19; J gene: TRBJ1-1; D gene: .; clone size: .; CDR3 DNA: TGTGCCAGTTTACCTCTTGAGGGGCCGGGCACTGAAGCTTTCTTT; CDR3 protein: CASLPLEGPGTEAFF
V gene: TRBV7-7; J gene: TRBJ1-2; D gene: .; clone size: .; CDR3 DNA: TGTGCCAGCAGCTTAGTCAGCCAGGGGCTCTATGGCTACACCTTC; CDR3 protein: CASSLVSQGLYGYTF
V gene: TRBV25-1; J gene: TRBJ2-2; D gene: .; clone size: once; CDR3 DNA: TGTGCCAGCAGCACAGGGTACGGGGAGCTGTTTTTT; CDR3 protein: CASSTGYGELFF
V gene: TRBV20-1; J gene: TRBJ2-1; D gene: .; clone size: few; CDR3 DNA: TGCAGTGCTCGCGGCCCTGGCTCCTACAATGAGCAGTTCTTC; CDR3 protein: CSARGPGSYNEQFF
V gene: TRBV24-1; J gene: TRBJ2-1; D gene: .; clone size: .; CDR3 DNA: TGTGCCACCAGTGATTTGTCGGGAAAATACAATGAGCAGTTCTTC; CDR3 protein: CATSDLSGKYNEQFF
V gene: TRBV15; J gene: TRBJ2-3; D gene: .; clone size: few; CDR3 DNA: TGTGCCACCAGCAGAGACCGGGAAGCAGCTACGCAGTATTTT; CDR3 protein: CATSRDREAATQYF
V gene: TRBV6-5; J gene: TRBJ1-1; D gene: TRBD1; clone size: few; CDR3 DNA: TGTGCCAGCAGTTACGGATACAGGGGGATGGGCACTGAAGCTTTCTTT; CDR3 protein: CASSYGYRGMGTEAFF
V gene: TRBV28; J gene: TRBJ1-1; D gene: .; clone size: many; CDR3 DNA: TGTGCCACCCAGGGTTTTCGTGGTGAAGCTTTCTTT; CDR3 protein: CATQGFRGEAFF
V gene: TRBV19; J gene: TRBJ2-5; D gene: TRBD2; clone size: few; CDR3 DNA: TGTGCCAGTAGAGTTAGCGGGAGGACCCAAGAGACCCAGTACTTC; CDR3 protein: CASRVSGRTQETQYF
V gene: TRBV7-2; J gene: TRBJ2-7; D gene: TRBD2; clone size: .; CDR3 DNA: TGTGCCAGCAACCCCGGGACTAGCGCTTACGAGCAGTACTTC; CDR3 protein: CASNPGTSAYEQYF
V gene: TRBV24-1; J gene: TRBJ1-5; D gene: .; clone size: .; CDR3 DNA: TGTGCCACCAGTGGGGGGCAGGGCGGAAATCAGCCCCAGCATTTT; CDR3 protein: CATSGGQGGNQPQHF
V gene: TRBV7-2; J gene: TRBJ2-7; D gene: TRBD1; clone size: few; CDR3 DNA: TGTGCCAGCAGCGGGGACAGTTACGAGCAGTACTTC; CDR3 protein: CASSGDSYEQYF
V gene: TRBV5-1; J gene: TRBJ2-3; D gene: .; clone size: .; CDR3 DNA: TGCGCCAGCAGCAAGAAAGACGCTTCGAGCACAGATACGCAGTATTTT; CDR3 protein: CASSKKDASSTDTQYF
V gene: TRBV20-1; J gene: TRBJ1-1; D gene: .; clone size: few; CDR3 DNA: TGCAGTGCTAGAGCCCAAAGAACCCGCGATGGGGGGAACACTGAAGCTTTCTTT; CDR3 protein: CSARAQRTRDGGNTEAFF
V gene: TRBV20-1; J gene: TRBJ2-2; D gene: .; clone size: medium-sized; CDR3 DNA: TGCAGTGCTCGATGGGGTAGCAGCGGGGAGCTGTTTTTT; CDR3 protein: CSARWGSSGELFF
V gene: TRBV20-1; J gene: TRBJ2-5; D gene: .; clone size: medium-sized; CDR3 DNA: TGCAGTGCGGGGGACGACGGAGGGACTGGGGAGACCCAGTACTTC; CDR3 protein: CSAGDDGGTGETQYF
V gene: TRBV7-9; J gene: TRBJ1-2; D gene: TRBD1; clone size: .; CDR3 DNA: TGTGCCAGCACCGAAGAGGGGGCAGGAGGCTACACCTTC; CDR3 protein: CASTEEGAGGYTF
V gene: TRBV28; J gene: TRBJ1-6; D gene: .; clone size: .; CDR3 DNA: TGTGCCAGCAGTTTTCGGCAGGATCATTCACCCCTCCACTTT; CDR3 protein: CASSFRQDHSPLHF
V gene: TRBV6-4; J gene: TRBJ2-3; D gene: .; clone size: .; CDR3 DNA: TGTGCCAGCAGTGACTCTTCCGGGAGCACGCAGTATTTT; CDR3 protein: CASSDSSGSTQYF
V gene: TRBV9; J gene: TRBJ2-5; D gene: .; clone size: .; CDR3 DNA: TGTGCCAGCAGCGTCTCCGAGGGCCGAGAGACCCAGTACTTC; CDR3 protein: CASSVSEGRETQYF
V gene: TRBV7-2; J gene: TRBJ1-6; D gene: .; clone size: .; CDR3 DNA: TGTGCCAGCAGCCCCACAGGATATAATTCACCCCTCCACTTT; CDR3 protein: CASSPTGYNSPLHF
V gene: TRBV2; J gene: TRBJ1-2; D gene: TRBD1; clone size: .; CDR3 DNA: TGTGCCAGCGGATGGGACAGCTATGGCTACACCTTC; CDR3 protein: CASGWDSYGYTF
V gene: TRBV15; J gene: TRBJ2-3; D gene: TRBD1; clone size: few; CDR3 DNA: TGTGCCACCAGCAGAGATTTTGGGACAGGTAGTGATACGCAGTATTTT; CDR3 protein: CATSRDFGTGSDTQYF
V gene: TRBV19; J gene: TRBJ2-7; D gene: .; clone size: .; CDR3 DNA: TGTGCCAGTAGTGGCGGGGACAGAAGCTACGAGCAGTACTTC; CDR3 protein: CASSGGDRSYEQYF
V gene: TRBV14; J gene: TRBJ1-6; D gene: .; clone size: .; CDR3 DNA: TGTGCCAGCAGCGCTCAGGGTGGCTCACCCCTCCACTTT; CDR3 protein: CASSAQGGSPLHF